These T cell receptor beta chains were read from a single sample in a study of OX40 agonist ivuxolimab in advanced cancers. Sequenced by immunoSEQ multiplex PCR; TCRdb stores in-frame clones only, minus some. The sample yields approximately 69,000 clones, about 89% seen once. This sample comprised CD4+ or CD8+ T cells sorted from blood, obtained in a trial of the OX40 agonist ivuxolimab. The origin of the receptors is an adult with an advanced solid tumor such as melanoma, head and neck, liver or kidney cancer. Both conserved end residues are part of each CDR3. The D gene is left open where the match is weak. Not every row has a clone size; where given, it reads once, few, many or a size class.

>TRBJ1-1|11|.|.|TRBV27
CASIGRTEAFF
TGTGCCAGCATCGGGCGTACTGAAGCTTTCTTT
>TRBJ1-2|13|.|TRBD1|TRBV19
CASKGQGNYGYTF
TGTGCCTCCAAGGGACAGGGTAACTATGGCTACACCTTC
>TRBJ2-2|16|.|.|TRBV9
CASSKHTGPNTGELFF
TGTGCCAGCAGCAAACACACAGGGCCCAACACCGGGGAGCTGTTTTTT
>TRBJ2-1|16|.|TRBD2|TRBV28
CASTPFSGTSGTGQFF
TGTGCCAGCACTCCCTTCTCCGGGACTAGCGGGACAGGGCAGTTCTTC
>TRBJ2-5|14|.|.|TRBV10-1
CASSESGVRETQYF
TGCGCCAGCAGTGAGTCGGGAGTTAGGGAGACCCAGTACTTC
>TRBJ1-2|12|.|.|TRBV28
CASSFGQAGYTF
TGTGCCAGCAGTTTTGGGCAGGCTGGCTACACCTTC
>TRBJ2-7|16|.|TRBD2|TRBV19
CASSIEWASGRREQYF
TGTGCCAGTAGTATAGAATGGGCTAGCGGGAGACGCGAGCAGTACTTC
>TRBJ2-4|18|.|TRBD2|TRBV6-1
CASSERLAGGLAKNIQYF
TGTGCCAGCAGTGAACGACTAGCGGGAGGGTTAGCCAAAAACATTCAGTACTTC
>TRBJ1-5|15|.|.|TRBV6-5
CASRLSGGLNQPQHF
TGTGCCAGCCGCCTCTCCGGAGGGCTTAATCAGCCCCAGCATTTT
>TRBJ2-2|14|once|.|TRBV5-1
CASSLVRGTGELFF
TGCGCCAGCAGCTTGGTCAGGGGTACCGGGGAGCTGTTTTTT
>TRBJ2-7|13|.|.|TRBV7-3
CASSTGQVYEQYF
TGTGCCAGCAGCACGGGACAAGTTTACGAGCAGTACTTC
>TRBJ2-1|17|.|TRBD2|TRBV10-3
CAISESLAGEFYNEQFF
TGTGCCATCAGTGAGTCGTTGGCGGGAGAGTTCTACAATGAGCAGTTCTTC
>TRBJ2-3|12|once|.|TRBV29-1
CSVSSSTDTQYF
TGCAGCGTTTCGTCCAGCACAGATACGCAGTATTTT
>TRBJ1-2|11|.|.|TRBV20-1
CSVVTNYGYTF
TGCAGTGTCGTGACTAACTATGGCTACACCTTC
>TRBJ2-2|13|.|.|TRBV18
CASSPSGYGELFF
TGTGCCAGCTCACCCTCGGGATACGGGGAGCTGTTTTTT
>TRBJ1-2|18|.|TRBD1|TRBV6-1
CASSDPTGTGAPMGGYTF
TGTGCCAGCAGTGACCCTACCGGGACAGGAGCCCCCATGGGGGGCTACACCTTC
>TRBJ2-3|12|.|.|TRBV28
CASRVGRNTQYF
TGTGCCAGCAGGGTGGGGCGGAATACGCAGTATTTT
>TRBJ1-2|14|.|.|TRBV28
CASSTHGTVYGYTF
TGTGCCAGCAGCACCCACGGTACAGTATATGGCTACACCTTC
>TRBJ2-2|14|.|.|TRBV5-6
CASSFERNTGELFF
TGTGCCAGCAGCTTTGAGAGGAACACCGGGGAGCTGTTTTTT
>TRBJ2-1|15|.|TRBD1|TRBV9
CASSVSQGVNNEQFF
TGTGCCAGCAGCGTATCGCAGGGGGTAAACAATGAGCAGTTCTTC
>TRBJ1-2|13|.|TRBD1|TRBV7-8
CASKRGQVDGYTF
TGTGCCAGCAAACGAGGACAGGTTGATGGCTACACCTTC
>TRBJ2-2|19|.|.|TRBV9
CASSVALKTGLPNTGELFF
TGTGCCAGCAGCGTAGCTCTGAAGACAGGTTTGCCGAACACCGGGGAGCTGTTTTTT
>TRBJ1-5|13|.|.|TRBV10-1
CASSESGSEWQHF
TGCGCCAGCAGTGAGTCGGGGTCGGAGTGGCAGCATTTT
>TRBJ2-1|15|.|.|TRBV5-6
CASTPDQSSYNEQFF
TGTGCCAGCACCCCCGACCAGAGCTCCTACAATGAGCAGTTCTTC
>TRBJ2-2|15|.|.|TRBV6-1
CASRGVEGFTGELFF
TGTGCCAGCAGGGGGGTTGAAGGGTTCACCGGGGAGCTGTTTTTT
>TRBJ2-3|15|.|TRBD2|TRBV7-2
CASSLPSGSSDTQYF
TGTGCCAGCAGCTTACCTAGCGGGAGTTCAGATACGCAGTATTTT